This TCR beta chain was sequenced during a study of Ad26.COV2.S vaccination and SARS-CoV-2 variants (dated by TCRdb to the early 2020s). Some background on the complete study: Donors in the vaccine arm were drawn from COV1001, a multicentre, randomized, double-blind, placebo-controlled phase I-IIa trial testing Ad26.COV2.S in healthy adults. Ad26.COV2.S was given intramuscularly at 5x10^10 or 1x10^11 viral particles, as a single shot or as two shots 56 days apart. Sequencing of the TCRbeta repertoire served to evaluate the specificity and breadth of SARS-CoV-2-reactive T cell receptors following Ad26.COV2.S vaccination. The TCR-sequenced set comprised approximately 32 samples: some 19 Ad26.COV2.S vaccine recipients, 5 placebo recipients and 8 SARS-CoV-2 convalescent individuals. Participants in the trial were split at random into five groups of five each, receiving low-dose or high-dose Ad26.COV2.S once or twice, or else placebo on both occasions. Investigators remained blinded to trial group allocation during experiments and outcome assessment. Paper-wide results and their limitations: Comparable non-spike TCR breadth was observed between vaccine and placebo recipients, consistent with only spike being contained in the vaccine. After vaccination, substantial breadth of spike-specific CD8+ and CD4+ T cell responses was reported. Ad26.COV2.S recipients had higher spike-specific TCR breadth than placebo recipients (P = 0.0014). It was noted by the authors that total T cell responses may have been underestimated by the TCR breadth and depth analyses. Comparing responses between vaccine doses or regimens was not something the study was powered to do.

Of note for this clone: Its antigen specificity is not known. No much larger clone is present one base from it, and per-base qualities are unavailable.

The immunoSEQ Assay was the method used to sequence TCRbeta CDR3 regions. After extraction, genomic DNA underwent amplification by bias-controlled multiplex PCR, followed by high-throughput sequencing. As for how the authors treated the data: Collapsing and filtering of sequences were performed to quantify the absolute abundance of each unique TCRbeta CDR3 region. T cell fraction was estimated by normalization of TCRbeta template counts to usable DNA, with usable DNA being measured through amplification of reference genes present in all nucleated cells. Repertoire TCRs were annotated as SARS-CoV-2-specific by exact matching of V gene, CDR3 amino acid sequence and J gene to a known reactive TCR set. The reference SARS-CoV-2 TCR set was obtained from MIRA and was filtered for enrichment in COVID-19-positive ImmuneCODE repertoires, whereby public or cross-reactive TCRs were removed. Using the MIRA antigens, annotated TCRs were further analysed by specific ORF or by position within an ORF. Depth was the summed frequency of annotated unique rearrangements, while breadth was defined as annotated unique rearrangements over total unique productive rearrangements. Two-sided Wilcoxon rank-sum tests were used to compare TCR breadth between groups. TCRdb holds this immuneACCESS table with in-frame rearrangements only. Some clones are missing; in checked studies, unresolved V genes explain under half, and the rest has no known cause. V, J and clone size are taken as reported in that table, and D and trimming were inferred from the DNA itself. The sample data list more than 400,000 clones, and over 80% of these were observed just once. Of the sample, over 1.5% is held by the ten largest clones.

Reading the germline V gene (reference sequence) gives CDR1 PRHDT and CDR2 FYEKMQ. The trim is 4 bases for V and 3 bases for J, with a gap of 12 bases between the germline ends. There are 15 amino acids in the CDR3, from cysteine to phenylalanine inclusive. The CDR3 DNA has 45 bases and is translated from base 1. The meaning of the sample's treatment or condition label: 15 to 20 received Ad26.COV2.S at low or high dose, single or two shots; a few received placebo; per-sample allocation not given. For vaccine and placebo recipients, repertoires were sequenced using samples collected on day 63 after the first injection. Between 29 July and 7 August 2020, Cohort 1b enrolled 25 adults aged 18-55 years at one site in Boston, USA. Ad26.COV2.S was a replication-incompetent adenovirus type 26 vector that expressed a prefusion-stabilized SARS-CoV-2 spike protein derived from the original Wuhan strain.

The input for sequencing was peripheral blood, taken in a trial of Ad26.COV2.S vaccine versus placebo. The receptor comes from a person between 18 and 59 years old who received the Ad26.COV2.S COVID-19 vaccine or a placebo. The chain uses TRBV13 and TRBJ1-4; the D gene assignment is ambiguous. The DNA sequence reads TGTGCCAGCAGCTCCCGGCGCGGACCTAATGAAAAACTGTTTTTT. It is translated as CASSSRRGPNEKLFF.